This T cell receptor (beta chain) came from a study of cytomegalovirus exposure and HLA in healthy donors. On the study more broadly: Among around 170 million T cells, an earlier analysis found 90 million to 130 million unique TCR beta sequences.

In this sample, this clone turned up a few times. Its antigen is as yet unknown. Overall study findings and caveats: The study flagged 150 to 200 TCR beta chains as cytomegalovirus-associated.

The CDR3 loop spans 10 amino acids. The germline V gene encodes CDR1 SGHTA and CDR2 FQGNSA. V gave up 3 bases and J gave up 12 bases; unmatched junction bases: 2. It was with 60 Vbeta and 13 Jbeta primers that the PCR ran. TCRdb keeps only in-frame clones here, not all; method: immunoSEQ multiplex PCR. The table has 65,000 to 75,000 clones, 65% to 70% seen once. The sequencing input was PBMCs. The source is a woman in her twenties or thirties in good health and CMV-seronegative. The V gene is TRBV7-2, the J gene TRBJ2-7, with 7 bases that match TRBD1. This chain's CDR3 is CASSFGQVYF. The DNA of the CDR3 is TGTGCCAGCAGCTTTGGACAGGTGTACTTC.